This passage covers 18 T cell receptor beta chains from one sample sequenced in a study of T cell repertoires in cytomegalovirus infection. TCRdb reprocessed the reads via MiXCR and lists one record per CDR3 protein. The sample comprises about 320,000 distinct CDR3 sequences, over 7.5% of which are singletons, and over 3.5% rests with the top ten. Material: PBMCs. The receptors shown here come from a human donor in good health (CMV status not recorded). Some clones in this sample may be carry-over from other donors' samples.

This clonotype was seen only a few times. This sequence joins TRBV20-1 and TRBJ1-3; D is unclear. The germline CDR1 and CDR2 sequences are DFQATT and SNEGSKA (reference sequence). The CDR3 loop spans 18 amino acids. Trimming removed 6 bases from V and 2 bases from J, with 26 bases in between. CDR3 in amino acids: CSAPGPLNYRKTGNTIYF. The CDR3 region has the DNA TGCAGTGCCCCCGGGCCACTAAATTACAGAAAGACTGGAAACACCATATATTTT.

This clonotype has at least ten counts. The chain is built from TRBV7-9 and TRBJ1-1; D gene ambiguous. V was shortened by 6 bases and J by 1 base, with 9 bases between the two germline ends. The CDR3 sequence is 13 residues long. Germline V gives CDR1 SEHNR, CDR2 FQNEAQ (reference sequence). For the CDR3, the DNA is TGTGCCAGCAGACTGGAGGGGAACACTGAAGCTTTCTTT. Translated, it gives CASRLEGNTEAFF.

V usage is TRBV28 and J usage is TRBJ1-4; possible D gene TRBD1, 6 bases. Germline V gene sequence: CDR1 MDHEN, CDR2 SYDVKM. The CDR3 totals 15 residues. V was shortened by 3 bases and J by 5 bases, with 13 bases between the two germline ends. CDR3 sequence (DNA): TGTGCCAGCAGTTTCCCTGGGGGGGCGAATGAAAAACTGTTTTTT. The encoded protein is CASSFPGGANEKLFF.

Points on this clonotype: Compared with germline, one end of the junction differs, possibly owing to a read error. The chain carries TRBV6-2 or TRBV6-3 and TRBJ2-1; the match to TRBD1 covers 8 bases. Looked up from germline, CDR1 is MNHEY and CDR2 is SVGEGT. The CDR3 loop spans 12 amino acids. The CDR3 spells CASSLTGEEQIF. DNA of the CDR3: TGTGCCAGCAGTCTGACAGGGGAGGAGCAGATCTTC.

The chain recombines TRBV20-1 with TRBJ1-4; no firm D call. Looked up from germline, CDR1 is DFQATT and CDR2 is SNEGSKA (reference sequence). The CDR3 length is 18 residues. V was trimmed by 0 bases and J by 1 base, leaving 18 bases between them. CDR3 nucleotide sequence: TGCAGTGCTAGAGATCCGCGGCGGGGTGGAGGAACTAATGAAAAACTGTTTTTT. This gives the protein CSARDPRRGGGTNEKLFF.

The chain couples TRBV6-5 to TRBJ1-6; possibly TRBD1 for D (5 bases). Trimming removed 2 bases from V and 10 bases from J, with 12 bases in between. Germline V gene sequence: CDR1 MNHEY, CDR2 SVGAGI. The CDR3 is 14 amino acids. This chain's CDR3 is CASSYDGTGSPLHF. The CDR3 region has the DNA TGTGCCAGCAGTTACGACGGGACGGGATCACCCCTCCACTTT.

This clonotype was seen at least ten times. The chain uses TRBV7-2 and TRBJ2-4; TRBD2 aligns across 14 bases. Trimming took 5 bases from V and 16 from J; bases not matched to a gene: 13. Germline CDR1 reads SGHTA; CDR2 reads FQGNSA. The CDR3 is made up of 15 amino acids. This chain's CDR3 is CASSPGLAGGRWNYF. In DNA, the CDR3 is TGTGCCAGCAGCCCCGGACTAGCGGGGGGCCGGTGGAATTACTTC.

This clonotype was seen repeatedly, ten times or more. This sequence joins TRBV12-3 or TRBV12-4 and TRBJ1-2; D is ambiguous. The V and J ends lost 2 bases and 8 bases respectively, with 15 bases between them. The CDR3 covers 14 residues. The CDR3 spells CASSLHNSKEGYTF. The CDR3 DNA follows: TGTGCCAGCAGTTTACATAATTCGAAGGAGGGCTACACCTTC.

Of note for this clonotype: It may be a read error: a sequence one base away is much more abundant. The chain joins TRBV20-1 to TRBJ2-7, with TRBD2 identical over 8 bases. The germline gives CDR1 DFQATT, CDR2 SNEGSKA (reference sequence). This CDR3 has 16 amino acids. V lost 3 bases and J lost 7; bases outside the gene matches: 17. The CDR3 spells CSARRPGSGRSGEQYF. Written as DNA, the CDR3 is TGCAGTGCTAGGAGGCCGGGGAGCGGGAGATCGGGAGAGCAGTACTTC.

This clonotype was detected many times. The rearrangement links TRBV7-3 to TRBJ1-2; 7 bases fit TRBD1. CDR3 length: 15 residues. V gave up 3 bases and J gave up 5 bases; unmatched junction bases: 9. The germline gives CDR1 SGHTA, CDR2 FQGTGA. This chain's CDR3 is CASSFRDSGYYGYTF. CDR3 bases: TGTGCCAGCAGCTTCCGGGACAGCGGTTATTATGGCTACACCTTC. The variable domain in full, completed from reference TRBV7-3 and TRBJ1-2, reads GAGVSQTPSNKVTEKGKYVELRCDPISGHTALYWYRQSLGQGPEFLIYFQGTGAADDSGLPNDRFFAVRPEGSVSTLKIQRTERGDSAVYLCASSFRDSGYYGYTFGSGTRLTVV.

In this sample, this clonotype turned up a few times. The rearrangement joins TRBV6-2 or TRBV6-3 to TRBJ2-1, with 8 bases matching TRBD2. The J segment lost 8 bases and the V segment lost 2 bases, leaving 8 bases of the junction unmatched. Per the germline V gene, CDR1 is MNHEY and CDR2 is SVGEGT. CDR3 length: 15 residues. This CDR3 is CASSYVVAGPYEQFF. The CDR3 DNA follows: TGTGCCAGCAGTTACGTGGTAGCGGGACCATATGAGCAGTTCTTC.

This clonotype appeared a few times. The gene calls are TRBV27 and TRBJ2-4; 7 bases map to TRBD1. The V gene end was trimmed by 5 bases and the J gene end by 0 bases; junction bases not matched to a gene: 4. Germline V gene data show CDR1 as MNHEY and CDR2 as SMNVEV (reference sequence). The CDR3 is made up of 15 amino acids. CDR3 nucleotide sequence: TGTGCCAGCAGTCGGGACAGATTAGCCAAAAACATTCAGTACTTC. This encodes CASSRDRLAKNIQYF.

This clonotype was detected only a few times. The chain recombines TRBV5-6 with TRBJ1-2; TRBD1 might be the D (5 bases). The CDR3 extends over 15 amino acids. Germline V gives CDR1 SGHDT, CDR2 YYEEEE. Trimming pared 3 bases from V and 7 bases from J, leaving 19 bases between. CDR3 amino acids: CASSYRTPPGGGYTF. CDR3 nucleotide sequence: TGTGCCAGCAGCTACCGGACACCGCCCGGAGGTGGCTACACCTTC.

This clonotype was counted at least ten times. This sequence joins TRBV7-2 and TRBJ2-2, with TRBD1 identical over 8 bases. The CDR3 has 14 amino acids. Germline lookup yields CDR1 SGHTA and CDR2 FQGNSA. The J segment lost 7 bases and the V segment lost 5 bases, leaving 6 bases of the junction unmatched. In DNA form, the CDR3 reads TGTGCCAGCAGCACGGACAGGGTCAGCGGGGAGCTGTTTTTT. Translation gives CASSTDRVSGELFF.

This clonotype was picked up a small number of times. The J gene is TRBJ2-1, the V gene TRBV25-1; D gene unclear. Trimming cost V 6 bases and J 4 bases, with 10 bases left between them. Per germline, CDR1 MGHDK and CDR2 SYGVNS. This CDR3 comprises 13 residues. Written as DNA, the CDR3 is TGTGCCAGCAGCATAGGAGTTTACAATGAGCAGTTCTTC. It codes for CASSIGVYNEQFF.

The chain joins TRBV20-1 to TRBJ1-6, with a possible D match to TRBD1 (5 bases). The CDR3 extends over 14 amino acids. The V end lost 3 bases, the J end lost 9 bases, and 15 bases lay between the germline ends. Germline lookup yields CDR1 DFQATT and CDR2 SNEGSKA (reference sequence). The CDR3 reads CSASNRARGSPLHF. DNA of the CDR3: TGCAGTGCTAGTAACCGGGCTAGGGGTTCACCCCTCCACTTT.

Ten or more counts support this clonotype. V is TRBV12-3 or TRBV12-4 and J is TRBJ1-2, with D hard to call. Trimming removed 4 bases from V and 5 bases from J, with 5 bases in between. This CDR3 spans 11 amino acids. CDR3 in amino acids: CASSYRYGYTF. The DNA of the CDR3 is TGTGCCAGCAGTTATCGGTATGGCTACACCTTC.

The chain uses TRBV2 and TRBJ2-3, with TRBD2 matching 9 bases. The ends lost 10 bases at V and 1 base at J; junction bases unmatched: 9. Germline CDR1 SNHLY, CDR2 FYNNEI. There are 15 residues in the CDR3. The CDR3 is CAKPGLAIRTDTQYF. CDR3 nucleotide sequence: TGTGCCAAACCGGGACTAGCAATTCGCACAGATACGCAGTATTTT.